The source of this T cell receptor (beta chain) is a study of T-cell reconstitution after alpha-beta-depleted transplantation in children. This sample's TCRbeta library carried unique molecular identifier barcodes. Using its own MiXCR run on the PCR reads, TCRdb lists one record per CDR3 protein. The sample gives some 100,000 distinct CDR3 sequences, 20% to 30% of which show up once; 20% to 25% is in the top ten. Study-wide results and limits: The study reportedly traced alpha-beta T cells about two months after transplant to several hundred expanded graft clones. Day-60 TCRbeta diversity that was high in some patients was derived from surviving recipient T cells and thymic progenitors.

This clonotype was observed many times. Its antigen remains unidentified. V was clipped by 4 bases and J by 10 bases; unmatched bases: 7. CDR1 SGHKS and CDR2 YYEKEE come from the germline V gene (reference sequence). This CDR3 has 12 residues. Here the sequenced sample was PBMCs, taken before TCRalphabeta/CD19-depleted stem cell transplant. The V gene is TRBV5-5, the J gene TRBJ1-1; 7 positions match TRBD1. The TCR was taken from a boy aged 2 to 9 with acute lymphoblastic leukemia, due to receive a stem cell transplant. CDR3 sequence (DNA): TGTGCCAGCAGCAAGACAGGGTTTAGAGCTTTCTTT. Amino acids: CASSKTGFRAFF.